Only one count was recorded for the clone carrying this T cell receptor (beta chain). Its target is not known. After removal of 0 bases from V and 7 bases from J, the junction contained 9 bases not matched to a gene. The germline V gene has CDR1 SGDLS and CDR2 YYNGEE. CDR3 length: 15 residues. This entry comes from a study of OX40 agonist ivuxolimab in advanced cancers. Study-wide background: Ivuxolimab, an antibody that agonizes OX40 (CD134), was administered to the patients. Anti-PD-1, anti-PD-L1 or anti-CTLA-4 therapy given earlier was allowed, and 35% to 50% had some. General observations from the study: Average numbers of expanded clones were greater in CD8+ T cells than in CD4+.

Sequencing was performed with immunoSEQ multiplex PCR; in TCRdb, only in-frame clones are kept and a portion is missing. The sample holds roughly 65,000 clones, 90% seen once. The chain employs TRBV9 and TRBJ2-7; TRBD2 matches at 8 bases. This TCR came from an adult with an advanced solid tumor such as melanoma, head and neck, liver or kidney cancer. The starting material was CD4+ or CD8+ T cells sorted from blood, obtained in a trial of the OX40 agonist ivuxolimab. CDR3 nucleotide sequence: TGTGCCAGCAGCGTAGAAGCGGGAGTGGTCTCAGAGCAGTACTTC. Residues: CASSVEAGVVSEQYF.